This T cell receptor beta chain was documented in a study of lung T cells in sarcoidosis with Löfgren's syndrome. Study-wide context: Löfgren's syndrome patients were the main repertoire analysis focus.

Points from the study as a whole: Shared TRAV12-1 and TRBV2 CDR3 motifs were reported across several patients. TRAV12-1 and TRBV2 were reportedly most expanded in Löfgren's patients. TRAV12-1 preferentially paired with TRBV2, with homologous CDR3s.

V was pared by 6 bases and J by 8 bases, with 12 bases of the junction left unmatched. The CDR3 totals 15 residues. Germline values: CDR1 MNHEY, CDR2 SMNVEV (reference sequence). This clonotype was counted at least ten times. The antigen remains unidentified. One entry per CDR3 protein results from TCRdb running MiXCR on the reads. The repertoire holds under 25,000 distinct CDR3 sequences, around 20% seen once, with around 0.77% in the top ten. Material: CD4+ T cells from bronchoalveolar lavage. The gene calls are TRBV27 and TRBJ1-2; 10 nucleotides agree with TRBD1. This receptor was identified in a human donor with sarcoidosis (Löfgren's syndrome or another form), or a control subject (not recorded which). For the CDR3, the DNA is TGTGCCAGCAGAAAACTGACAGGGGGCCTCAGCGGCTACACCTTC. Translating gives CASRKLTGGLSGYTF.